The following is a TCR beta chain sequence with its context. What it binds is unknown. The germline V gene encodes CDR1 LNHDA and CDR2 SQIVND (reference sequence). The trim removed 7 bases at V and 3 bases at J, leaving 7 bases unmatched. The CDR3 covers 14 residues. Deep level was the assay's run setting. Sorted-subset replicate PCRs used about 180 ng DNA, about 30,000 T cell genomes. The method was immunoSEQ multiplex PCR; TCRdb's version includes in-frame clones alone and lacks a portion of them. The data contain 660,000 or so clones, approximately 96% of them singletons. CD45RO negativity and positive selection for CCR7 defined naive CD8 cells, a population that excluded terminally differentiated effector memory CD45RA+ cells. The donors were all Caucasian adults (living in Nashville, Tennessee). The sample is drawn from a study of shared clonotypes between healthy human individuals. Study results and caveats: Genetic and exposure-history diversity was limited by the few donors.

This receptor was identified in a woman aged 25 to 39 in good health. The chain has TRBV19 and TRBJ2-3, with 7 bases that match TRBD2. The sequencing sample was made of naive CD8+ T cells sorted from blood. CDR3 nucleotide sequence: TGTGCCAGTAACCGGGAGGCCGGGACAGATACGCAGTATTTT. Translation gives CASNREAGTDTQYF.